The 30 T cell receptor beta chains below all came from one sample that was sequenced in a study of CD8+ T cells in alopecia areata. Extraction and reverse transcription of RNA yielded cDNA as the sequencing template. Method: immunoSEQ multiplex PCR; TCRdb's copy keeps in-frame clones and lacks some. The data show 95,000 to 150,000 clones, with around 56% seen just once and 0.45% to 0.5% held by the top ten. Treatment noted: oral pan-JAK inhibitor, 5-10 mg twice daily. The specimen was CD4+ T cells sorted from blood, collected at week 4, from a patient treated with tofacitinib. Receptor source: a human donor with alopecia areata.

V gene TRBV29-1 combines with J gene TRBJ2-5; 10 bases are shared with TRBD2. Germline V gene data show CDR1 as SQVTM and CDR2 as ANQGSEA. V dropped 5 bases and J dropped 2; count of bases not matched to a gene: 17. This CDR3 has 18 amino acids. CDR3 in DNA: TGCAGCGTTCTTGAAAGCCGTAGGGAGCGGGAGGGTCAAGAGACCCAGTACTTC. It translates to CSVLESRREREGQETQYF.

For this clone: This sample also contains other DNA sequences that code for the same CDR3. The chain couples TRBV20-1 to TRBJ1-1, with D unresolved. This CDR3 comprises 11 residues. Germline V CDR1 and CDR2: DFQATT, SNEGSKA (reference sequence). Trimming shortened V by 0 bases and J by 7 bases, and 6 bases separated the two germline ends. In DNA, the CDR3 is TGCAGTGCTAGAGATCTGGTTGAAGCTTTCTTT. It is translated as CSARDLVEAFF.

The J gene is TRBJ1-1, the V gene TRBV2; D unclear. The CDR3 extends over 14 amino acids. The germline V and J ends were trimmed by 1 base and 1 base, with 7 bases remaining between them. Looked up from germline, CDR1 is SNHLY and CDR2 is FYNNEI. The CDR3 sequence is CASSEGEWNTEAFF. CDR3 DNA: TGTGCCAGCAGTGAAGGGGAATGGAACACTGAAGCTTTCTTT.

This chain joins TRBV19 and TRBJ1-5; TRBD1 agrees at 7 bases. The ends lost 5 bases at V and 3 bases at J; junction bases unmatched: 10. CDR3 length: 16 amino acids. Germline CDR1 and CDR2: LNHDA and SQIVND (reference sequence). CDR3 in amino acids: CASSPNWDRVNQPQHF. In DNA, the CDR3 is TGTGCCAGTAGTCCAAACTGGGACAGAGTCAATCAGCCCCAGCATTTT.

The CDR3 is CASSLSPDGRGEQYF. CDR3 sequence (DNA): TGCGCCAGCAGCCTCTCCCCGGACGGCAGGGGAGAGCAGTACTTC. The chain is built from TRBV5-1 and TRBJ2-7, with D tentatively TRBD1 (6 bases). Trimming removed 4 bases at V and 7 bases at J, with 21 bases between. The germline V gene has CDR1 SGHRS and CDR2 YFSETQ. This CDR3 is built from 15 residues.

This clone was detected a few times. The chain is built from TRBV27 and TRBJ2-7, with D hard to call. The V gene's germline CDR1 is MNHEY and CDR2 SMNVEV (reference sequence). The CDR3 sequence is 11 residues long. V lost 8 bases, J lost 4 bases, and 9 bases lay in between. The DNA of the CDR3 is TGTGCCAGCGGCATAAAGTACGAGCAGTACTTC. Its translation: CASGIKYEQYF.

This clone showed up just once. The J gene is TRBJ1-2, the V gene TRBV15, with D unclear. CDR3 length equals 15 residues. V dropped 5 bases and J dropped 1 base, with 14 bases sitting between them. Per the germline V gene, CDR1 is LNHNV and CDR2 is YYDKDF (reference sequence). The CDR3 nucleotides read TGTGCCACCAGCCCCCCGGGCCCTCTTAACTATGGCTACACCTTC. It encodes CATSPPGPLNYGYTF.

The chain has TRBV5-1 and TRBJ1-5; D might be TRBD1 (5 bases). V lost 0 bases and J 1 base, leaving 8 bases between the germline ends. Germline assignment: CDR1 SGHRS and CDR2 YFSETQ. The CDR3 totals 15 residues. CDR3 protein: CASSLAPGSNQPQHF. The CDR3 nucleotides are TGCGCCAGCAGCTTGGCCCCAGGGAGCAATCAGCCCCAGCATTTT.

The rearrangement uses TRBV5-1 and TRBJ2-3; D call uncertain. There are 14 residues in the CDR3. Germline V gene sequence: CDR1 SGHRS, CDR2 YFSETQ. Trimming took off 4 bases at V and 0 bases at J, with 9 bases between the two ends. In DNA, the CDR3 is TGCGCCAGCAGCCCCGGACCCAGCACAGATACGCAGTATTTT. Amino acid sequence: CASSPGPSTDTQYF.

CDR3 loop: CAWSGGVGETQYF. DNA for the CDR3: TGTGCCTGGAGTGGGGGAGTAGGAGAGACCCAGTACTTC. The chain joins TRBV30 to TRBJ2-5; D might be TRBD2 (5 bases). This CDR3 spans 13 amino acids. Looked up from germline, CDR1 is GTSNPN and CDR2 is SVGIG (reference sequence). V was trimmed by 1 base and J by 4 bases, leaving 10 bases between them.

The chain couples TRBV5-4 to TRBJ1-2; 10 positions agree with TRBD1. The CDR3 spans 14 residues. The V gene end was trimmed by 4 bases and the J gene end by 6 bases; junction bases not matched to a gene: 6. Germline V CDR1 and CDR2: SGHNT, YYREEE (reference sequence). The CDR3 DNA is TGTGCCAGCAGCCAGGACAGGGGGACTGATGGCTACACCTTC. Its protein is CASSQDRGTDGYTF.

The V gene is TRBV30, the J gene TRBJ2-1; TRBD2 might be the D (7 bases). Trimming left V 2 bases short and J 4 bases short, with 15 bases between. Germline CDR1 GTSNPN, CDR2 SVGIG (reference sequence). This CDR3 has 15 residues. The CDR3 loop reads CAWSLGGAAYNEQFF. The DNA for the CDR3 is TGTGCCTGGAGTCTGGGGGGGGCCGCGTACAATGAGCAGTTCTTC. The variable domain in full, with the rest retrieved from reference TRBV30 and TRBJ2-1, is SQTIHQWPATLVQPVGSPLSLECTVEGTSNPNLYWYRQAAGRGLQLLFYSVGIGQISSEVPQNLSASRPQDRQFILSSKKLLLSDSGFYLCAWSLGGAAYNEQFFGPGTRLTVL.

The chain links TRBV4-1 to TRBJ1-5, with 9 bases lining up with TRBD1. Germline trimming cut 1 base from V and 6 bases from J; bases unmatched to any gene: 7. Germline CDR1 MGHRA, CDR2 YSYEKL. The CDR3 totals 16 residues. The CDR3 bases are TGCGCCAGCAGCCAAGCTATGGACAGGGGTTTTCAGCCCCAGCATTTT. It yields the protein CASSQAMDRGFQPQHF.

This clone has more than one count but fewer than ten. The chain's CDR3 is CASSPAAGGHKGKLFF. CDR3 bases: TGCGCCAGCAGCCCCGCGGCGGGGGGCCATAAGGGAAAACTGTTTTTT. The V call is TRBV5-1, the J call TRBJ1-4, with D possibly being TRBD1 (6 bases). Trimming pared 4 bases from V and 10 bases from J, leaving 23 bases between. The germline V gene has CDR1 SGHRS and CDR2 YFSETQ. This CDR3 comprises 16 residues.

This clone was seen more than once but under ten times. This chain uses TRBV7-9 with TRBJ1-3; D might be TRBD1 (6 bases). Trimming removed 0 bases from V and 4 bases from J, with 16 bases in between. CDR3 length: 17 amino acids. Germline loops: CDR1 SEHNR, CDR2 FQNEAQ (reference sequence). CDR3 sequence (DNA): TGTGCCAGCAGCTTAGCTCGGGTCGCAGGGGTCGGAAACACCATATATTTT. It codes for CASSLARVAGVGNTIYF.

Note on this clone: One junction end does not reproduce the germline sequence, and a read error may be involved. CDR3 coding DNA: TGTGCCGGGAGGAGGGGCCTAAACACTGAAGCTTTCTTT. Its translation is CAGRRGLNTEAFF. V is TRBV30 and J is TRBJ1-1; a possible D gene is TRBD1 (5 bases). The CDR3 extends over 13 amino acids. Germline values: CDR1 GTSNPN, CDR2 SVGIG (reference sequence).

This chain uses TRBV9 with TRBJ1-3; the D is unclear. Germline V lookup: CDR1 SGDLS, CDR2 YYNGEE. This CDR3 spans 17 amino acids. Between the trimmed V and J ends, which lost 0 bases and 1 base, there was a span of 14 bases. The CDR3 DNA is TGTGCCAGCAGCGTAGAGGAACACCGCGGGTCTGGAAACACCATATATTTT. Protein product: CASSVEEHRGSGNTIYF.

This clone was picked up a small number of times. The chain uses TRBV30 and TRBJ1-1; D uncertain. Germline V lookup: CDR1 GTSNPN, CDR2 SVGIG (reference sequence). The CDR3 length is 14 residues. V dropped 4 bases and J dropped 4 bases, with 16 bases sitting between them. The CDR3 loop reads CAWNGVEGSTEAFF. In DNA form, the CDR3 reads TGTGCCTGGAATGGTGTTGAAGGGAGCACTGAAGCTTTCTTT.

The V call is TRBV30, the J call TRBJ2-3, with TRBD2 identical over 13 bases. The CDR3 totals 14 residues. V lost 3 bases to trimming and J lost 12 bases; unmatched junction nucleotides: 9. CDR1 GTSNPN and CDR2 SVGIG come from the germline V gene (reference sequence). CDR3 residues: CAWRDGLAGAPQYF. DNA for the CDR3: TGTGCCTGGAGGGACGGACTAGCGGGAGCCCCTCAGTATTTT. Filled out from reference TRBV30 and TRBJ2-3, the complete variable domain reads SQTIHQWPATLVQPVGSPLSLECTVEGTSNPNLYWYRQAAGRGLQLLFYSVGIGQISSEVPQNLSASRPQDRQFILSSKKLLLSDSGFYLCAWRDGLAGAPQYFGPGTRLTVL.

The CDR3 is CASSFQDRGSYEQYF. The CDR3, as DNA: TGTGCCAGCAGTTTCCAAGACAGGGGCTCCTACGAGCAGTACTTC. The rearrangement uses TRBV6-5 and TRBJ2-7; 8 positions agree with TRBD1. The CDR3 totals 15 residues. J was trimmed by 0 bases and V by 4 bases; bases with no gene match: 5. CDR1 and CDR2 (germline): MNHEY, SVGAGI.

The chain recombines TRBV29-1 with TRBJ2-5, with no clear D. CDR3 length: 12 residues. V gave up 5 bases and J gave up 3 bases, with 10 bases separating them. CDR1 and CDR2 from the germline V gene are SQVTM and ANQGSEA. The CDR3 protein is CSVSYTEETQYF. CDR3 coding DNA: TGCAGCGTTTCCTATACTGAAGAGACCCAGTACTTC.

This chain uses TRBV7-8 with TRBJ2-2; the match to TRBD1 covers 7 bases. Germline loops: CDR1 SGHVS, CDR2 FQNEAQ. The trim removed 5 bases at V and 2 bases at J, leaving 8 bases unmatched. The CDR3 has 16 amino acids. CDR3 residues: CASSQKTGLNTGELFF. For the CDR3, the DNA is TGTGCCAGCAGCCAGAAGACAGGGCTAAACACCGGGGAGCTGTTTTTT.

The V gene is TRBV7-8, the J gene TRBJ1-1, with D possibly TRBD1 on 5 matching bases. V gave up 5 bases and J gave up 0 bases, with 10 bases separating them. The CDR3 consists of 14 residues. Per germline, CDR1 SGHVS and CDR2 FQNEAQ. The CDR3 DNA reads as TGTGCCAGCAGCAGCAGGGCCATGAACACTGAAGCTTTCTTT. This translates into CASSSRAMNTEAFF.

This clone was detected a few times. The rearrangement joins TRBV5-1 to TRBJ1-1; TRBD1 matches at 9 bases. Germline CDR1 and CDR2: SGHRS and YFSETQ. With 4 bases clipped from V and 4 bases from J, the junction kept 2 bases outside the gene matches. The CDR3 is made up of 13 amino acids. In nucleotides, the CDR3 is TGCGCCAGCAGCCGGACAGGGGTCACTGAAGCTTTCTTT. Encoded protein: CASSRTGVTEAFF.

In its sample, this clone was seen once. J is TRBJ1-6 and V is TRBV29-1; the D gene is possibly TRBD1 (6 bases). Germline V gene sequence: CDR1 SQVTM, CDR2 ANQGSEA. Between the trimmed V and J ends, which lost 6 bases and 7 bases, there was a span of 16 bases. The CDR3 covers 14 residues. The CDR3 DNA sequence: TGCAGCGTAAAAGAAGGACAGCGAAATTCACCCCTCCACTTT. Protein sequence: CSVKEGQRNSPLHF.

The V gene is TRBV28, the J gene TRBJ1-2, with no clear D. The CDR3 consists of 9 residues. In germline, CDR1 is MDHEN, CDR2 SYDVKM. The V and J ends lost 8 bases and 5 bases respectively, with 3 bases between them. CDR3 loop: CASGYGYTF. The CDR3, as DNA: TGTGCCAGCGGATATGGCTACACCTTC.

The rearrangement uses TRBV25-1 and TRBJ1-3; D is unclear. The germline CDR1 and CDR2 sequences are MGHDK and SYGVNS. V lost 3 bases, J lost 4 bases, and 7 bases lay in between. This CDR3 contains 13 residues. The chain's CDR3 is CASSESAGNTIYF. CDR3 nucleotide sequence: TGTGCCAGCAGTGAGTCAGCGGGAAACACCATATATTTT. Supplemented by reference TRBV25-1 and TRBJ1-3, the full variable domain reads EADIYQTPRYLVIGTGKKITLECSQTMGHDKMYWYQQDPGMELHLIHYSYGVNSTEKGDLSSESTVSRIRTEHFPLTLESARPSHTSQYLCASSESAGNTIYFGEGSWLTVV.

This clone has just a few counts. The J gene is TRBJ2-7, the V gene TRBV7-2, with D hard to call. The length of the CDR3 is 14 residues. Germline lookup yields CDR1 SGHTA and CDR2 FQGNSA. With 6 bases removed from V and 0 bases from J, the gap between germline ends came to 12 bases. The CDR3 nucleotides are TGTGCCAGCAGTCTGTCAGGATACTCCTACGAGCAGTACTTC. Translation: CASSLSGYSYEQYF.

The chain combines TRBV4-1 with TRBJ1-2, with 11 bases that match TRBD1. The V segment lost 3 bases and the J segment 2 bases; nucleotides outside the gene matches: 8. Looked up from germline, CDR1 is MGHRA and CDR2 is YSYEKL. The CDR3 spans 17 residues. In DNA form, the CDR3 reads TGCGCCAGCAGCCATCGGACAGGGGGCTCCCAAAACTATGGCTACACCTTC. This sequence encodes CASSHRTGGSQNYGYTF.

This chain connects TRBV29-1 to TRBJ1-2, with 9 nucleotides matching TRBD1. This CDR3 contains 13 residues. Germline V gives CDR1 SQVTM, CDR2 ANQGSEA. J was trimmed by 6 bases and V by 4 bases; bases with no gene match: 6. CDR3 nucleotides: TGCAGCGTTGTCAGGACAGGGGCGAATGGCTACACCTTC. Protein: CSVVRTGANGYTF. Based on the CDR3 plus reference TRBV29-1 and TRBJ1-2, the full variable domain is SAVISQKPSRDICQRGTSLTIQCQVDSQVTMMFWYRQQPGQSLTLIATANQGSEATYESGFVIDKFPISRPNLTFSTLTVSNMSPEDSSIYLCSVVRTGANGYTFGSGTRLTVV.